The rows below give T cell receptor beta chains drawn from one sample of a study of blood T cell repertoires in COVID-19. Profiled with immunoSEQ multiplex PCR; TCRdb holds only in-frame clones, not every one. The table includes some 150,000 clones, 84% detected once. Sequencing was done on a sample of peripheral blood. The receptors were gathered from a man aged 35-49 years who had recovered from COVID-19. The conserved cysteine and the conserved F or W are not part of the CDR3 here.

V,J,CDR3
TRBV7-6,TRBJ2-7,ASSFQRGGPGEQY
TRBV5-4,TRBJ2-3,ASSRGGRGTDTQY
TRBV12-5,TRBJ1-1,ASGLGQPGTEAF
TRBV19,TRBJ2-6,ASSLQGDGANVLT
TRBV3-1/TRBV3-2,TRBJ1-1,ASRPGQMNTEAF
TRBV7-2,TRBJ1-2,ASSANRLSHYGYT
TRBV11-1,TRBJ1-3,ASSLGGYGNTIY
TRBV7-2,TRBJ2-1,ASSTSSGGGNEQF
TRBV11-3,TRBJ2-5,ASSSGQVGEQETQY
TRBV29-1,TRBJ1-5,SVRGGLGQPQH
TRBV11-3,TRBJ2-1,ASSHSGHNEQF
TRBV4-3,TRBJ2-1,ASSQVYGSSYNEQF
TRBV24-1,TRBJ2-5,ATSMPQGGNLTQY
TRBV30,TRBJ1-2,AWRIETARNYGYT
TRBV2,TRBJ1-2,ASSARDYGYT
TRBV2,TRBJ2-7,ASTLDRADEQY
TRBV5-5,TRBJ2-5,ASSLAVLGQETQY
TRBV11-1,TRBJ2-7,ASSFGWEQY
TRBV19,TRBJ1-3,ASRPTGGTGNTIY
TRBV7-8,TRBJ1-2,ASSMTPNYGYT
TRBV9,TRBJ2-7,ASSVPGSEQY